One sample yielded the 20 T cell receptor beta chains listed below, sequenced in a study of regulatory T cells in long-lasting Graves disease. Time point here: newly diagnosed GD, antithyroid drugs for less than 3 months. PBMCs were the source of the RNA used for TCR sequencing. HTBI primers from iRepertoire and Arm-PCR of CDR3 regions yielded the TCR beta libraries. TCRdb called the multiplex PCR reads again in MiXCR, with one record for every CDR3 protein. The data show around 500,000 distinct CDR3 sequences, around 12% seen once. This same sample was also part of a study on T cells in Graves' hyperthyroidism and ophthalmopathy.

The input for sequencing was peripheral blood mononuclear cells (PBMCs), taken at new diagnosis, from a patient treated with antithyroid drugs. Receptors originate from a woman aged 30 to 39 with Graves disease.

There are many counts of this clonotype. The chain recombines TRBV24-1 with TRBJ2-1, with D possibly TRBD2 on 6 matching bases. V lost 5 bases and J lost 0, with 25 bases in between. The CDR3 is 20 amino acids. Looked up from germline, CDR1 is KGHDR and CDR2 is SFDVKD. CDR3 bases: TGTGCCACCAGTGCTCGAGTCGGTAGGGACGGGAGAGGCTCCTACAATGAGCAGTTCTTC. As protein: CATSARVGRDGRGSYNEQFF.

This clonotype was seen repeatedly, ten times or more. The rearrangement links TRBV11-2 to TRBJ1-4; tentative D call: TRBD1 (5 bases). Germline lookup yields CDR1 SGHAT and CDR2 FQNNGV. The CDR3 contains 14 residues. Trimming removed 4 bases at V and 3 bases at J, with 9 bases between. In nucleotides, the CDR3 is TGTGCCAGCAGCTCCGGGGCCCCTAATGAAAAACTGTTTTTT. This encodes CASSSGAPNEKLFF. Drawing the rest from reference TRBV11-2 and TRBJ1-4, the complete variable domain is EAGVAQSPRYKIIEKRQSVAFWCNPISGHATLYWYQQILGQGPKLLIQFQNNGVVDDSQLPKDRFSAERLKGVDSTLKIQPAKLEDSAVYLCASSSGAPNEKLFFGSGTQLSVL.

This clonotype is a singleton in its sample. This chain uses TRBV30 with TRBJ1-1; D may be TRBD1 (6 bases). This CDR3 has 13 amino acids. The ends were cut back, 2 bases at V and 10 bases at J, with 17 bases in the middle. The V gene's germline CDR1 is GTSNPN and CDR2 SVGIG (reference sequence). CDR3 protein: CAWSPTRGWGAFF. The CDR3 DNA follows: TGTGCCTGGAGTCCCACCAGGGGCTGGGGAGCTTTCTTT.

The rearrangement links TRBV19 to TRBJ1-5; maybe TRBD1 (6 bases). CDR1 LNHDA and CDR2 SQIVND come from the germline V gene (reference sequence). Trimming removed 4 bases from V and 0 bases from J, with 10 bases in between. The length of the CDR3 is 15 residues. The CDR3 region has the DNA TGTGCCAGTAGTACCTGGACAGCTAGCAATCAGCCCCAGCATTTT. This sequence encodes CASSTWTASNQPQHF. Filled out from reference TRBV19 and TRBJ1-5, the complete variable domain reads DGGITQSPKYLFRKEGQNVTLSCEQNLNHDAMYWYRQDPGQGLRLIYYSQIVNDFQKGDIAEGYSVSREKKESFPLTVTSAQKNPTAFYLCASSTWTASNQPQHFGDGTRLSIL.

In this sample, this clonotype turned up many times. This sequence joins TRBV7-2 and TRBJ2-3, with a possible D match to TRBD2 (6 bases). CDR3 length: 16 amino acids. V gave up 5 bases and J gave up 1 base, with 16 bases separating them. Germline loops: CDR1 SGHTA, CDR2 FQGNSA. This chain's CDR3 is CASSNYRGVGTDTQYF. DNA for the CDR3: TGTGCCAGCAGCAACTATCGCGGGGTCGGCACAGATACGCAGTATTTT.

The rearrangement uses TRBV5-1 and TRBJ2-1, with 12 bases lining up with TRBD2. The CDR3 covers 16 residues. CDR1 is SGHRS, CDR2 YFSETQ, per germline. Trimming removed 3 bases from V and 4 bases from J; junction bases left unmatched: 5. CDR3 protein: CASSSVGTSGYNEQFF. In DNA form, the CDR3 reads TGCGCCAGCAGCTCGGTTGGGACTAGCGGGTACAATGAGCAGTTCTTC.

The chain combines TRBV27 with TRBJ2-5; D is undetermined. The germline V and J ends were trimmed by 3 bases and 2 bases, with 7 bases remaining between them. From germline, CDR1 is MNHEY and CDR2 SMNVEV (reference sequence). There are 13 residues in the CDR3. The chain's CDR3 is CASSFSRQETQYF. The DNA for the CDR3 is TGTGCCAGCAGTTTCTCGAGGCAAGAGACCCAGTACTTC.

This clonotype was recorded at least ten times. Likely a read error: the CDR3 ends without its conserved phenylalanine or tryptophan. This chain uses TRBV2 with TRBJ2-1, with 7 positions matching TRBD2. Germline V CDR1 and CDR2: SNHLY, FYNNEI. CDR3 size: 16 residues. Germline trimming cut 7 bases from V and 5 bases from J; bases unmatched to any gene: 14. The CDR3 DNA sequence: TGTGCCAGCACTCCGCGGGTTGGCGGGGGACACAATGAGCAGTTCCTC. It translates to CASTPRVGGGHNEQFL.

The V call is TRBV19, the J call TRBJ1-4, with TRBD1 as a possible D gene (6 bases). This CDR3 has 12 residues. Germline V lookup: CDR1 LNHDA, CDR2 SQIVND (reference sequence). Deletions cut 9 bases from V and 8 bases from J, with 13 bases between. The CDR3 protein is CASGQPAEKLFF. The DNA for the CDR3 is TGTGCCAGCGGACAGCCGGCAGAAAAACTGTTTTTT.

This clonotype was found a few times. This chain connects TRBV20-1 to TRBJ2-7, with D perhaps assigned TRBD1 or TRBD2 (5 bases each). V was pared by 3 bases and J by 0 bases, with 15 bases between. Germline loops: CDR1 DFQATT, CDR2 SNEGSKA (reference sequence). The CDR3 covers 15 residues. The CDR3 DNA follows: TGCAGTGCTAGTCCCTGGGGGTCGAGCTCCTACGAGCAGTACTTC. Translating it yields CSASPWGSSSYEQYF.

This clonotype turned up a few times. This chain links TRBV9 with TRBJ1-5; tentatively, D is TRBD1 (5 bases). V was clipped by 4 bases and J by 0 bases, with 11 bases between them. Germline values: CDR1 SGDLS, CDR2 YYNGEE. The CDR3 runs to 15 residues. The CDR3 bases are TGTGCCAGCAGCCAGGGAGGTAATAGCAATCAGCCCCAGCATTTT. Translated: CASSQGGNSNQPQHF.

This clonotype was picked up a small number of times. This chain connects TRBV3-1 to TRBJ2-1; TRBD2 aligns across 11 bases. Trimming took 4 bases from V and 0 from J; bases not matched to a gene: 23. The germline V gene encodes CDR1 LGHDT and CDR2 YNNKEL (reference sequence). The CDR3 runs 23 residues. The CDR3 DNA reads TGTGCCAGCAGCCCTCAACTTGACGGACTAGCGGGTAACAACCACCACTCCTACAATGAGCAGTTCTTC. It specifies CASSPQLDGLAGNNHHSYNEQFF.

The gene calls are TRBV7-9 and TRBJ2-3; 12 nucleotides line up with TRBD2. The trim removed 5 bases at V and 2 bases at J, leaving 5 bases unmatched. This CDR3 has 16 amino acids. Germline CDR1 SEHNR, CDR2 FQNEAQ (reference sequence). CDR3 residues: CASSPGTSGYTDTQYF. The DNA of the CDR3 is TGTGCCAGCAGCCCGGGGACTAGCGGGTACACAGATACGCAGTATTTT.

This clonotype showed up just once. The V gene is TRBV19, the J gene TRBJ2-1; weak D call: TRBD2 (5 bases). The CDR3 extends over 16 amino acids. Germline V gene lookup returns CDR1 LNHDA and CDR2 SQIVND (reference sequence). Between the trimmed V and J ends, which lost 5 bases and 2 bases, there was a span of 16 bases. In DNA form, the CDR3 reads TGTGCCAGTAGTGACCTGAGGGCGGATACCTACAATGAGCAGTTCTTC. Amino acid sequence: CASSDLRADTYNEQFF.

On this clonotype: Being one base from a much bigger clone, this may be a read error. The chain recombines TRBV6-1 with TRBJ1-4; TRBD1 is a possible D gene (5 bases). This CDR3 is built from 14 residues. Looked up from germline, CDR1 is MNHNS and CDR2 is SASEGT. The CDR3 spells CASSETALNGKLFF. CDR3 DNA sequence: TGTGCCAGCAGTGAGACAGCCTTGAATGGAAAACTGTTTTTT.

This clonotype was recorded at least ten times. This chain uses TRBV30 with TRBJ2-1; D uncertain. The CDR3 runs to 12 residues. CDR1 and CDR2 from the germline V gene are GTSNPN and SVGIG (reference sequence). Trimming left V 2 bases short and J 7 bases short, with 9 bases between. The CDR3 coding sequence is TGTGCCTGGAGTTTTCGCGTGAATGAGCAGTTCTTC. It yields the protein CAWSFRVNEQFF.

A few counts support this clonotype. Here the CDR3 reads CASSGLNRAGTGELFF. The CDR3 bases are TGCGCCAGCAGCGGCCTAAACAGGGCAGGCACCGGGGAGCTGTTTTTT. The rearrangement links TRBV5-1 to TRBJ2-2; the D gene is possibly TRBD1 (6 bases). Between the trimmed V and J ends, which lost 4 bases and 4 bases, there was a span of 17 bases. Germline V gives CDR1 SGHRS, CDR2 YFSETQ. The CDR3 extends over 16 amino acids.

This clonotype was seen ten or more times. V and J are TRBV4-3 and TRBJ2-5; D possibly corresponds to TRBD2 (6 bases). The CDR3 runs 15 residues. V gave up 0 bases and J gave up 5 bases, with 13 bases separating them. Germline V gene lookup returns CDR1 LGHNA and CDR2 YSLEER. The CDR3 loop reads CASSQDLGRSETQYF. In DNA, the CDR3 is TGCGCCAGCAGCCAAGATCTGGGGAGGTCGGAGACCCAGTACTTC.

Only a few counts were recorded for this clonotype. This chain uses TRBV25-1 with TRBJ1-4; weak D call: TRBD1 (5 bases). The germline gives CDR1 MGHDK, CDR2 SYGVNS. CDR3 length: 16 residues. V was clipped by 3 bases and J by 4 bases, with 15 bases between them. The DNA for the CDR3 is TGTGCCAGCAGTGATTTAGGGGCGGGTTTTAATGAAAAACTGTTTTTT. As protein: CASSDLGAGFNEKLFF.

This clonotype showed up just a few times. The V gene is TRBV5-1, the J gene TRBJ1-2; 7 bases align to TRBD1. Germline V gene data show CDR1 as SGHRS and CDR2 as YFSETQ. After removal of 0 bases from V and 1 base from J, the junction contained 6 bases not matched to a gene. CDR3 length: 16 residues. The CDR3, as DNA: TGCGCCAGCAGCTTGGAAGGGGGACAGCTTAACTATGGCTACACCTTC. This encodes CASSLEGGQLNYGYTF.